These 3 T cell receptor beta chains were sequenced from one sample in a study of T cell responses to AZD1222 COVID-19 vaccine. The protocol was immunoSEQ multiplex PCR, while the TCRdb copy is restricted to in-frame clones and leaves out a portion. The profile covers more than 95,000 clones, with approximately 88% appearing a single time and less than 9.5% taken by the ten largest. The starting material was peripheral blood, obtained on day 0 of AZD1222 vaccination. All receptors derive from an adult in good health.

This chain uses TRBV6-5 with TRBJ1-4, with D maybe TRBD1 (5 bases). The CDR3 spans 14 residues. The germline gives CDR1 MNHEY, CDR2 SVGAGI. With 2 bases removed from V and 3 bases from J, the gap between germline ends came to 7 bases. The DNA for the CDR3 is TGTGCCAGCAGTTACCAGGGATCTAATGAAAAACTGTTTTTT. Translated, it gives CASSYQGSNEKLFF.

The genes are TRBV30 and TRBJ1-1; tentatively, D is TRBD1 (6 bases). With 4 bases removed from V and 3 bases from J, the gap between germline ends came to 12 bases. The CDR3 is 13 amino acids. Germline V gene data show CDR1 as GTSNPN and CDR2 as SVGIG (reference sequence). CDR3 DNA sequence: TGTGCCTGGACCGTAAGGGGGGACACTGAAGCTTTCTTT. It yields the protein CAWTVRGDTEAFF.

This chain joins TRBV5-1 and TRBJ1-5, with unresolved D. The germline V gene has CDR1 SGHRS and CDR2 YFSETQ. Trimming took off 0 bases at V and 1 base at J, with 11 bases between the two ends. CDR3 length: 16 residues. In DNA form, the CDR3 reads TGCGCCAGCAGCTTGGATGGGGTATCGAGCAATCAGCCCCAGCATTTT. Residues: CASSLDGVSSNQPQHF.